The next 22 T cell receptor beta chains were all read from a single sample in a study of CD8+CD57+ T cells in acquired aplastic anemia. In patients chosen for sequencing, flow cytometry had shown CD8+CD57+ cell expansion. The template used for profiling TCR beta VDJ and CDR3 was genomic DNA. TCRdb redid the calling of the reads with MiXCR, one entry per CDR3 protein. This sample has 260,000 or so distinct CDR3 sequences; 45% to 50% occur once, and the top ten carry 7% to 9.5%. The sample comprised sorted CD4+, CD8+, or CD8+CD57+ T cells (not recorded which) from PBMCs. All receptors come from a human donor with aplastic anemia.

V gene TRBV29-1 combines with J gene TRBJ1-3; D might be TRBD1 (6 bases). Germline lookup yields CDR1 SQVTM and CDR2 ANQGSEA. This CDR3 comprises 16 residues. In DNA, the CDR3 is TGCAGTGCTAGAGATCTTTCCCAGGGGTCTGGAAACACCATATATTTT. Encoded protein: CSARDLSQGSGNTIYF.

This clonotype was picked up a small number of times. This may arise from a read error, as a much more abundant clone is one base away. The V call is TRBV12-3 or TRBV12-4, the J call TRBJ2-7; TRBD1 agrees at 7 bases. CDR3 length: 14 amino acids. CDR3 nucleotides: TGTGCCGGCAGTAAATGGGACAGAAACTACGAGCAGTACTTC. It yields the protein CAGSKWDRNYEQYF.

This clonotype was picked up one time. V and J are TRBV2 and TRBJ1-6, with D perhaps matching TRBD1 (5 bases). The CDR3 totals 14 residues. Germline V gene data show CDR1 as SNHLY and CDR2 as FYNNEI. Trimming stripped 6 bases from V and 9 bases from J, with 15 bases between. CDR3 region: CASSLDSGGSPLHF. Here the CDR3 DNA reads TGTGCCAGCAGCCTTGACAGTGGGGGTTCACCCCTCCACTTT.

The chain couples TRBV15 to TRBJ2-7; maybe TRBD2 (7 bases). With 0 bases removed from V and 5 bases from J, the gap between germline ends came to 14 bases. Germline V gene lookup returns CDR1 LNHNV and CDR2 YYDKDF (reference sequence). This CDR3 has 15 amino acids. CDR3 DNA: TGTGCCACCAGCAGAGAGCGGGGGCTACCCAACGAGCAGTACTTC. Its translation is CATSRERGLPNEQYF.

The rearrangement uses TRBV20-1 and TRBJ2-6; D unclear. The CDR3 length is 17 residues. Looked up from germline, CDR1 is DFQATT and CDR2 is SNEGSKA (reference sequence). The V end was cut by 7 bases, the J end by 0 bases, with 19 bases between. CDR3 sequence reads: CSVSTHGGLSGANVLTF. The DNA of the CDR3 is TGCAGTGTTTCCACGCACGGTGGGCTCTCTGGGGCCAACGTCCTGACTTTC.

This chain connects TRBV27 to TRBJ1-1, with 9 bases identical to TRBD1. Germline values: CDR1 MNHEY, CDR2 SMNVEV (reference sequence). The CDR3 has 15 residues. V lost 6 bases, J lost 7 bases, and 12 bases stayed unmatched. CDR3 region: CASRENRGLRFEAFF. The CDR3 DNA sequence: TGTGCCAGCAGGGAGAACAGGGGGCTTAGGTTTGAAGCTTTCTTT.

This chain uses TRBV19 with TRBJ1-5, with D uncertain. CDR1 and CDR2 from the germline V gene are LNHDA and SQIVND (reference sequence). This CDR3 region has 11 residues. The V end was cut by 4 bases, the J end by 9 bases, with 7 bases between. The CDR3 protein is CASSTLGPQHF. In DNA form, the CDR3 reads TGTGCCAGTAGTACCCTGGGGCCCCAGCATTTT.

A few counts support this clonotype. This chain joins TRBV6-1 and TRBJ2-3, with 9 bases fitting TRBD2. The germline gives CDR1 MNHNS, CDR2 SASEGT. V lost 6 bases, J lost 3 bases, and 10 bases stayed unmatched. This CDR3 comprises 16 residues. Here the CDR3 reads CASRTISGSATDTQYF. DNA of the CDR3: TGTGCCAGCAGGACCATTAGCGGGAGTGCGACAGATACGCAGTATTTT.

V and J are TRBV24-1 and TRBJ1-2, with D perhaps matching TRBD1 (5 bases). CDR3 length equals 13 residues. Germline lookup yields CDR1 KGHDR and CDR2 SFDVKD. Trimming took off 9 bases at V and 6 bases at J, with 16 bases between the two ends. The CDR3 bases are TGTGCCACCTCTCAGGGTGGAAATGATGGCTACACCTTC. This gives the protein CATSQGGNDGYTF.

This clonotype occurred once. For the CDR3, the DNA is TGTGCCAGCATTTGGACAGCAGGGAGCAATCAGCCCCAGCATTTT. Amino acid sequence: CASIWTAGSNQPQHF. The chain is built from TRBV6-1 and TRBJ1-5; TRBD1 might be the D (6 bases). CDR3 length: 15 amino acids. Germline V gene lookup returns CDR1 MNHNS and CDR2 SASEGT. Trimming shortened V by 7 bases and J by 1 base, and 14 bases separated the two germline ends.

This chain connects TRBV20-1 to TRBJ2-7; D is ambiguous. Germline CDR1 and CDR2: DFQATT and SNEGSKA (reference sequence). V lost 3 bases and J 1 base, leaving 7 bases between the germline ends. The CDR3 is 12 amino acids. CDR3 in amino acids: CSASGPSYEQYF. CDR3 coding DNA: TGCAGTGCTAGCGGACCTTCCTACGAGCAGTACTTC.

The J gene is TRBJ2-2, the V gene TRBV20-1, with D uncertain. Looked up from germline, CDR1 is DFQATT and CDR2 is SNEGSKA (reference sequence). V was cut by 0 bases and J by 2 bases, with 7 bases left in between. This CDR3 has 14 residues. CDR3 residues: CSARDSFNTGELFF. DNA for the CDR3: TGCAGTGCTAGAGATTCCTTCAACACCGGGGAGCTGTTTTTT.

There are a few counts of this clonotype. The conserved closing phenylalanine or tryptophan is absent in this CDR3, likely reflecting a read error. The CDR3 sequence is CASSERDEAYEQYL. In DNA, the CDR3 is TGTGCCAGCAGTGAGAGGGATGAGGCCTACGAGCAGTACCTC. The V gene is TRBV10-1, the J gene TRBJ2-7; D may be TRBD2 (5 bases). The CDR3 length is 14 residues. Germline V CDR1 and CDR2: WNHNN, SYGVQD (reference sequence).

This clonotype has ten or more counts. The chain has TRBV7-9 and TRBJ2-1; 10 bases match TRBD2. The CDR3 contains 15 residues. V shed 4 bases and J 9 bases; nucleotides not matched to a gene: 9. Germline V CDR1 and CDR2: SEHNR, FQNEAQ (reference sequence). The chain's CDR3 is CASSSQREGRGEQFF. CDR3 in DNA: TGTGCCAGCAGCTCCCAGCGGGAGGGCCGGGGTGAGCAGTTCTTC. Supplemented by reference TRBV7-9 and TRBJ2-1, the full variable domain reads DTGVSQNPRHKITKRGQNVTFRCDPISEHNRLYWYRQTLGQGPEFLTYFQNEAQLEKSRLLSDRFSAERPKGSFSTLEIQRTEQGDSAMYLCASSSQREGRGEQFFGPGTRLTVL.

This clonotype showed up many times. This chain connects TRBV5-1 to TRBJ2-3; 16 positions agree with TRBD2. Germline V gives CDR1 SGHRS, CDR2 YFSETQ. J lost 4 bases, V lost 7 bases, and 6 bases had no gene match. The CDR3 is 16 amino acids. CDR3 in amino acids: CASRTGTSGRADTQYF. The CDR3 DNA is TGCGCCAGCCGAACTGGGACTAGCGGGAGGGCAGATACGCAGTATTTT.

The J gene is TRBJ2-3, the V gene TRBV6-5; 10 bases are shared with TRBD1. Unmatched junction bases numbered 7, after V lost 5 bases and J lost 2 bases. Germline values: CDR1 MNHEY, CDR2 SVGAGI. The CDR3 runs 16 residues. The DNA for the CDR3 is TGTGCCAGCAGTGAGCAAGGGACAGGGGACACAGATACGCAGTATTTT. Residues: CASSEQGTGDTDTQYF.

The CDR3 loop reads CASRVTGFESYEQYF. The DNA of the CDR3 is TGTGCCAGCAGAGTGACAGGGTTCGAGTCCTACGAGCAGTACTTC. The chain carries TRBV27 and TRBJ2-7; TRBD1 matches at 7 bases. Per the germline V gene, CDR1 is MNHEY and CDR2 is SMNVEV (reference sequence). CDR3 length: 15 residues. V lost 6 bases, J lost 1 base, and 9 bases stayed unmatched.

V usage is TRBV10-3 and J usage is TRBJ1-5, with D perhaps TRBD1 (5 bases). Germline V CDR1 and CDR2: ENHRY, SYGVKD. The CDR3 runs 15 residues. With 2 bases removed from V and 0 bases from J, the gap between germline ends came to 8 bases. The CDR3 DNA reads as TGTGCCATCAGTGAGACAGGAAATAGCAATCAGCCCCAGCATTTT. This translates into CAISETGNSNQPQHF.

Many counts were recorded for this clonotype. The chain joins TRBV6-1 to TRBJ1-1; no definite D call. V gave up 5 bases and J gave up 1 base, with 8 bases separating them. Germline V gives CDR1 MNHNS, CDR2 SASEGT. The CDR3 contains 13 residues. The CDR3, as DNA: TGTGCCAGCAGTAGGAGAGAGAACACTGAAGCTTTCTTT. It specifies CASSRRENTEAFF.

This clonotype was detected many times. This chain connects TRBV7-3 to TRBJ2-2; D ambiguous. This CDR3 has 17 amino acids. Trimming took off 1 base at V and 8 bases at J, with 20 bases between the two ends. CDR1 SGHTA and CDR2 FQGTGA come from the germline V gene. The CDR3 coding sequence is TGTGCCAGCAGCTTAAGGACCCCTCCCGATCGGCCGGGGGAGCTGTTTTTT. Translated: CASSLRTPPDRPGELFF.

This clonotype was recorded many times. The gene calls are TRBV30 and TRBJ1-4; no clear D gene. The CDR3 extends over 13 amino acids. V gave up 6 bases and J gave up 0 bases, with 8 bases separating them. Germline V lookup: CDR1 GTSNPN, CDR2 SVGIG (reference sequence). CDR3 protein: CACFGATNEKLFF. Written as DNA, the CDR3 is TGTGCCTGTTTTGGGGCAACTAATGAAAAACTGTTTTTT.

Many counts were recorded for this clonotype. V and J are TRBV11-2 and TRBJ1-4; D is perhaps TRBD1 (5 bases). V shed 3 bases and J shed 8 bases, with 13 bases lying between them. Germline lookup yields CDR1 SGHAT and CDR2 FQNNGV. The CDR3 is 14 amino acids. CDR3 protein: CASSLGRGAEKLFF. In DNA form, the CDR3 reads TGTGCCAGCAGCTTGGGGAGGGGTGCCGAAAAACTGTTTTTT.